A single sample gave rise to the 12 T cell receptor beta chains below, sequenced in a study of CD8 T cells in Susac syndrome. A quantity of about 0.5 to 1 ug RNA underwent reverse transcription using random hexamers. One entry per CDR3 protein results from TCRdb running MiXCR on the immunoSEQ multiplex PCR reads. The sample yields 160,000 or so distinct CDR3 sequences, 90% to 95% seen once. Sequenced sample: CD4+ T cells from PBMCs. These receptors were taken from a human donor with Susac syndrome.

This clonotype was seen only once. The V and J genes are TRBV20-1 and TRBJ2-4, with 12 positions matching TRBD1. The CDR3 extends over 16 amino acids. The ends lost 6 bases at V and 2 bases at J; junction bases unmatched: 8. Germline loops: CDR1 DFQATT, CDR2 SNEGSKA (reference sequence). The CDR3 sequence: CSAVVGTGGTKNIQYF. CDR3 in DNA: TGCAGTGCCGTCGTAGGGACAGGGGGCACCAAAAACATTCAGTACTTC.

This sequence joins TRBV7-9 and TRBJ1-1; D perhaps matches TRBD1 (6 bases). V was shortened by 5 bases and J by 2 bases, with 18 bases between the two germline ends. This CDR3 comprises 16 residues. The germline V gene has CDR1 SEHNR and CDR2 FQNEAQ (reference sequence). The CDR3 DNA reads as TGTGCCAGCAGCCTGCGTTTGGGGGCGGGAAACACTGAAGCTTTCTTT. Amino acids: CASSLRLGAGNTEAFF.

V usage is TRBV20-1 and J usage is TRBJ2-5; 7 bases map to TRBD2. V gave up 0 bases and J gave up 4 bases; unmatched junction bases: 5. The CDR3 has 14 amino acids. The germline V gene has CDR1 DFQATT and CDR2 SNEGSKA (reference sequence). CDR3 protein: CSAREPVAGETQYF. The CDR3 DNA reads TGCAGTGCTAGAGAACCCGTAGCGGGAGAGACCCAGTACTTC.

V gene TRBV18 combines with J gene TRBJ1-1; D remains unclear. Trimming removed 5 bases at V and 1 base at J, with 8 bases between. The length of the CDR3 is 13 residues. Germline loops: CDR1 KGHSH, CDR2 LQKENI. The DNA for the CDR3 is TGTGCCAGCTCAGCGGGCGGGAACACTGAAGCTTTCTTT. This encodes CASSAGGNTEAFF.

CDR3 protein: CSAKSVGRDREYGYTF. The CDR3 nucleotides are TGCAGTGCGAAATCCGTGGGGAGGGACAGGGAGTATGGCTACACCTTC. This chain connects TRBV20-1 to TRBJ1-2; the match to TRBD1 covers 9 bases. V lost 6 bases and J lost 5; bases outside the gene matches: 16. CDR1 is DFQATT and CDR2 is SNEGSKA in the germline V gene (reference sequence). The CDR3 contains 16 residues.

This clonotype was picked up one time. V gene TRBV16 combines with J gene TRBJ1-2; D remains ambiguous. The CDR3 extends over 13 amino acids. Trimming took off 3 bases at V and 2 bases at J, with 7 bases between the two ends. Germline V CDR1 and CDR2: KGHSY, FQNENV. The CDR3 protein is CASSHQENYGYTF. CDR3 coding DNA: TGTGCCAGCAGCCATCAGGAAAACTATGGCTACACCTTC.

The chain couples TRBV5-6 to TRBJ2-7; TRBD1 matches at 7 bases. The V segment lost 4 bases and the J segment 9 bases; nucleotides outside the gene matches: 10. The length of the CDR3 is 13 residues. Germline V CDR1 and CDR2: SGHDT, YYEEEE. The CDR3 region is CASSPGLQGRQYF. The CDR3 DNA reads TGTGCCAGCAGCCCAGGATTACAGGGGAGGCAGTACTTC.

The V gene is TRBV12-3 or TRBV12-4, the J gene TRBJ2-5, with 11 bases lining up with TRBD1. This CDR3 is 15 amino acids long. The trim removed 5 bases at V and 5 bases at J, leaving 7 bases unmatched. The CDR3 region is CASSGTGGKGETQYF. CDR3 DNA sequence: TGTGCCAGCAGTGGGACAGGGGGAAAAGGGGAGACCCAGTACTTC.

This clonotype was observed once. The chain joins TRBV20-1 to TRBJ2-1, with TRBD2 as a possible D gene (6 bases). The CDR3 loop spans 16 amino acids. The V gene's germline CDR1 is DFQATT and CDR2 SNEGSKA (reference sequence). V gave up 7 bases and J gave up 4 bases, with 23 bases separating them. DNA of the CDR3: TGCAGTGGCAGCCGGGACTCTCTCGGATCTTACAATGAGCAGTTCTTC. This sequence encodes CSGSRDSLGSYNEQFF.

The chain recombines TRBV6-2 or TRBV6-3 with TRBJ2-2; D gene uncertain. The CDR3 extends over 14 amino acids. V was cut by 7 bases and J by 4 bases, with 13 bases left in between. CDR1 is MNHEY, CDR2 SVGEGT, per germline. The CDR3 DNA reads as TGTGCCAGCACCTTTAACCCGGCCACCGGGGAGCTGTTTTTT. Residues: CASTFNPATGELFF.

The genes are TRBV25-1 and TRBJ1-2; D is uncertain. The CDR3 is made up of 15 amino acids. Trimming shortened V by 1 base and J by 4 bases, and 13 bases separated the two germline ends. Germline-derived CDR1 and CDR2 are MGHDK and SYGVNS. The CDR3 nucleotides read TGTGCCAGCAGTGAATCCAAGGCTGATATCTATGGCTACACCTTC. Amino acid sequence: CASSESKADIYGYTF.

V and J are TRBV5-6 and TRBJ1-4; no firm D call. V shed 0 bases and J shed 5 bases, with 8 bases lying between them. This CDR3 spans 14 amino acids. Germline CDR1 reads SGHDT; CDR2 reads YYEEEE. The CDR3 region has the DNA TGTGCCAGCAGCTTGGGCCGGTTGAATGAAAAACTGTTTTTT. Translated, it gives CASSLGRLNEKLFF. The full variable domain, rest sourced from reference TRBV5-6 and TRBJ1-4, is DAGVTQSPTHLIKTRGQQVTLRCSPKSGHDTVSWYQQALGQGPQFIFQYYEEEERQRGNFPDRFSGHQFPNYSSELNVNALLLGDSALYLCASSLGRLNEKLFFGSGTQLSVL.